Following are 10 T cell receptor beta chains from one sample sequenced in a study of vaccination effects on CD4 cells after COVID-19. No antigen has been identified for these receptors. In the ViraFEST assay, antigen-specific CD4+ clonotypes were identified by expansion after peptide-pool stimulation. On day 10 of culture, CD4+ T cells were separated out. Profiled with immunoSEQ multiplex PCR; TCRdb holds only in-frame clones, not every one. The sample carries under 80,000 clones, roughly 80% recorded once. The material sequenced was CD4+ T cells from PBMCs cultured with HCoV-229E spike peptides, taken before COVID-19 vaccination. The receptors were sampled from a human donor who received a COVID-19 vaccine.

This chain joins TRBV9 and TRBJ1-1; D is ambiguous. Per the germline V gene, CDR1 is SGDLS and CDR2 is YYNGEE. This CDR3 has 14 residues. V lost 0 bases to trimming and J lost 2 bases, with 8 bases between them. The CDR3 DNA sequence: TGTGCCAGCAGCGTAGTGTTGGGTAACACTGAAGCTTTCTTT. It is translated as CASSVVLGNTEAFF. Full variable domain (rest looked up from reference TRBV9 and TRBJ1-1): DSGVTQTPKHLITATGQRVTLRCSPRSGDLSVYWYQQSLDQGLQFLIQYYNGEERAKGNILERFSAQQFPDLHSELNLSSLELGDSALYFCASSVVLGNTEAFFGQGTRLTVV.

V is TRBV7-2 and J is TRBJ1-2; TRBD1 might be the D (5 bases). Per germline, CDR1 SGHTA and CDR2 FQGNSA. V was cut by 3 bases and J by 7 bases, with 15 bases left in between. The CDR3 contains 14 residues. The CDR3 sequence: CASSFYSGATGYTF. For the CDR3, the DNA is TGTGCCAGCAGCTTTTATTCCGGGGCGACTGGCTACACCTTC.

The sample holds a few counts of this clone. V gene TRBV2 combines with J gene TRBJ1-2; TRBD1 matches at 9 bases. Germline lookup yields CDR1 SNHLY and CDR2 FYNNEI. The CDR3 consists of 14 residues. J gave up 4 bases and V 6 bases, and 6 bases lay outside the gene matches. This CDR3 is CASREGQGPYGYTF. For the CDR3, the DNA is TGTGCCAGCAGAGAGGGACAGGGTCCCTATGGCTACACCTTC.

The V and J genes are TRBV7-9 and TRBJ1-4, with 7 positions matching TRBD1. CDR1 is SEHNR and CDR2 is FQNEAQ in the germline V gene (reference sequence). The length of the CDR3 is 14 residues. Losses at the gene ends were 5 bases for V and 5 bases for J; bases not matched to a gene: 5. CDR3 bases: TGTGCCAGCAGCGAAAGGGGACAGAATGAAAAACTGTTTTTT. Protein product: CASSERGQNEKLFF.

This chain's CDR3 is CASKGGTGGGNQPQHF. CDR3 DNA: TGTGCCAGCAAAGGGGGGACAGGGGGAGGCAATCAGCCCCAGCATTTT. The chain carries TRBV2 and TRBJ1-5, with TRBD1 matching 11 bases. This CDR3 has 16 amino acids. Per germline, CDR1 SNHLY and CDR2 FYNNEI. The junction had 7 bases not matched to a gene; V was cut back by 7 bases and J by 2 bases.

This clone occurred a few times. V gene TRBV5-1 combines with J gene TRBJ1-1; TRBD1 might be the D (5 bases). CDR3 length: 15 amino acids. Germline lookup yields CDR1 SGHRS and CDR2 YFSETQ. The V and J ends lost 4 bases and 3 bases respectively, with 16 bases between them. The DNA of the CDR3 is TGCGCCAGCAGCCCTAGTGACGGGGGTGACACTGAAGCTTTCTTT. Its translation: CASSPSDGGDTEAFF.

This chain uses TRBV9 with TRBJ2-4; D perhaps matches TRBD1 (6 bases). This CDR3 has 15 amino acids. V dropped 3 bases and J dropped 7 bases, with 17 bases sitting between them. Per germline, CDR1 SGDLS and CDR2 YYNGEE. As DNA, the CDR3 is TGTGCCAGCAGCGCCTTTGGGGGCTTAGGTAACATTCAGTACTTC. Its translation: CASSAFGGLGNIQYF.

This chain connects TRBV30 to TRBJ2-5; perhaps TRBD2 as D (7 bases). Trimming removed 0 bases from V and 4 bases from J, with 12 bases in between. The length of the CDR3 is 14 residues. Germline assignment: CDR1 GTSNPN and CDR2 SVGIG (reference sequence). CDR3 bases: TGTGCCTGGAGTGTGGTAGGGGGGGGAGAGACCCAGTACTTC. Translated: CAWSVVGGGETQYF.

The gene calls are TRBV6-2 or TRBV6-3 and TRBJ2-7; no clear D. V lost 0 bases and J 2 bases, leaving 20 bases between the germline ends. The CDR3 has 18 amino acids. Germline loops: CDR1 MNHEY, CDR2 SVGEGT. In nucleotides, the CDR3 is TGTGCCAGCAGTTACTCGACCACCCACGAGGCTCAAGCCTACGAGCAGTACGTC. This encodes CASSYSTTHEAQAYEQYV.

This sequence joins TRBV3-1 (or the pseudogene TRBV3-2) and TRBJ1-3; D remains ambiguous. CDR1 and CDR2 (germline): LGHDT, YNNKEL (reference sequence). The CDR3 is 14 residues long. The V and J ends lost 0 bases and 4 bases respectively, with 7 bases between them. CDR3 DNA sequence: TGTGCCAGCAGCCAAGAGGCGGAAGGAAACACCATATATTTT. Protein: CASSQEAEGNTIYF.